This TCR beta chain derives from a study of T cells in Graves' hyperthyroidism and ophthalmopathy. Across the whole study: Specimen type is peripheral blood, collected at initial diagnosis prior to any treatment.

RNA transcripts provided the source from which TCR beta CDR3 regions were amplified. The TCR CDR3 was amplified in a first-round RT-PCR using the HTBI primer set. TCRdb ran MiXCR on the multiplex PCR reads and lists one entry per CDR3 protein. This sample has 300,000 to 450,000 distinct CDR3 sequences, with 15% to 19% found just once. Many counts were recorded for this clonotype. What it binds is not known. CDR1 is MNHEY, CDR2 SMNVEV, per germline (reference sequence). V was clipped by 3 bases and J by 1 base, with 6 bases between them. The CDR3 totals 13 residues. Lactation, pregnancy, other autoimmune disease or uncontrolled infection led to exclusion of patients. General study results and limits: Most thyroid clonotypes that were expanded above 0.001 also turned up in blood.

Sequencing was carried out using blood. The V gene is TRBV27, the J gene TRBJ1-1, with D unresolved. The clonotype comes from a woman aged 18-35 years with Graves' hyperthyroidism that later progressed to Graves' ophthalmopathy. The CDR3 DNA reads TGTGCCAGCAGTTTTCGGTGGAACACTGAAGCTTTCTTT. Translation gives CASSFRWNTEAFF.